This TCR beta chain was captured by sequencing in a study of Graves' ophthalmopathy and Graves' hyperthyroidism. In the study overall: The study drew peripheral blood at initial diagnosis, before any treatment.

Study-level results: Most expanded clonotypes in thyroid above 0.001 frequency also showed up in blood.

Trimming removed 10 bases from V and 4 bases from J; junction bases left unmatched: 8. This CDR3 comprises 14 residues. The germline V gene has CDR1 MGHDK and CDR2 SYGVNS. TCR beta CDR3 amplification used RNA transcripts. HTBI primers served in a first-round RT-PCR, which a second-round multiplex PCR followed. TCRdb itself ran the multiplex PCR reads through MiXCR, one entry per CDR3 protein. Of about 740,000 distinct CDR3 sequences listed, 40% are singletons. Comment on this clonotype: Its antigen is unidentified.

Moderate-to-severe activity, with CAS ≥3, NOSPECS ≥4 and duration under 3 months, characterized the donors with ophthalmopathy. Reliance was placed on clinical symptoms, serum thyroxine, TRAb, thyroid ultrasound and orbital computed tomography for diagnosis. Material: peripheral blood. The clonotype comes from an adult man with Graves' ophthalmopathy. The rearrangement joins TRBV25-1 to TRBJ2-2; TRBD1 aligns across 8 bases. The CDR3 region has the DNA TGTGCCATCCAAGGCAGGGGGCGCACCGGGGAGCTGTTTTTT. Translating it yields CAIQGRGRTGELFF.